A single sample gave rise to the 8 T cell receptor beta chains below, sequenced in a study of human versus mouse CDR3 diversity and MHC coevolution. The assay was immunoSEQ multiplex PCR, and TCRdb's table has in-frame clones only and misses some. The data show some 82,000 clones, just over 90% seen once. The specimen sequenced was naive CD4+ T cells from blood. Subset reported: CD45RO-negative CD62L-positive naive CD4 T cells. These receptors all stem from a person between 25 and 70 years old in good health.

The genes are TRBV7-9 and TRBJ1-1; D may be TRBD1 (6 bases). V was cut by 4 bases and J by 7 bases, with 16 bases left in between. The CDR3 loop spans 14 amino acids. Per germline, CDR1 SEHNR and CDR2 FQNEAQ (reference sequence). The CDR3 here is CASSSTRTADEAFF. The CDR3 bases are TGTGCCAGCAGCTCCACCCGGACAGCCGATGAAGCTTTCTTT.

V gene TRBV6-5 combines with J gene TRBJ2-7, with unresolved D. The ends were cut back, 4 bases at V and 2 bases at J, with 12 bases in the middle. From germline, CDR1 is MNHEY and CDR2 SVGAGI. The CDR3 is made up of 14 amino acids. The chain's CDR3 is CASSSITSAYEQYF. The CDR3 nucleotides are TGTGCCAGCAGTTCTATAACGTCGGCCTACGAGCAGTACTTC.

The rearrangement joins TRBV5-1 to TRBJ2-2; D call uncertain. The V gene's germline CDR1 is SGHRS and CDR2 YFSETQ. The V end was cut by 4 bases, the J end by 0 bases, with 7 bases between. The CDR3 runs 14 residues. The CDR3 loop is CASSVQTNTGELFF. The CDR3 DNA reads as TGCGCCAGCAGCGTACAGACGAACACCGGGGAGCTGTTTTTT.

To note about this clone: This specimen includes other DNA sequences encoding the same CDR3. The chain recombines TRBV30 with TRBJ1-5; TRBD1 matches at 9 bases. CDR3 length: 14 residues. J was trimmed by 7 bases and V by 2 bases; bases with no gene match: 6. Per the germline V gene, CDR1 is GTSNPN and CDR2 is SVGIG (reference sequence). Here the CDR3 DNA reads TGTGCCTGGAGTTCCGGGACAGGGCGACAGCCCCAGCATTTT. Its protein product is CAWSSGTGRQPQHF.

The V gene is TRBV6-5, the J gene TRBJ2-7; 7 nucleotides line up with TRBD2. This CDR3 comprises 15 residues. CDR1 MNHEY and CDR2 SVGAGI come from the germline V gene. V gave up 1 base and J gave up 0 bases; unmatched junction bases: 3. The CDR3 here is CASSYYGGSSYEQYF. CDR3 nucleotides: TGTGCCAGCAGTTACTACGGGGGGAGCTCCTACGAGCAGTACTTC.

This chain links TRBV28 with TRBJ2-7, with a possible D match to TRBD2 (6 bases). This CDR3 spans 14 amino acids. The germline V gene has CDR1 MDHEN and CDR2 SYDVKM. V was cut by 2 bases and J by 5 bases, with 13 bases left in between. The chain's CDR3 is CASSLMEGRNEQYF. The CDR3 DNA reads TGTGCCAGCAGTTTAATGGAGGGCCGAAACGAGCAGTACTTC.

J is TRBJ1-2 and V is TRBV15; D ambiguous. CDR3 length: 12 amino acids. Germline loops: CDR1 LNHNV, CDR2 YYDKDF (reference sequence). V lost 5 bases to trimming and J lost 6 bases, with 10 bases between them. The CDR3 DNA reads as TGTGCCACCAGCTCCCAGGCTCATGGCTACACCTTC. Amino acids: CATSSQAHGYTF.

The table lists this clone with a few counts. This chain connects TRBV10-3 to TRBJ1-4, with D possibly TRBD1 on 5 matching bases. Germline CDR1 and CDR2: ENHRY and SYGVKD. The CDR3 runs 13 residues. Trimming took 4 bases from V and 7 from J, leaving 10 bases between them. In DNA form, the CDR3 reads TGTGCCATCAGTGGTGCAGGGTTTGAAAAACTGTTTTTT. Translation: CAISGAGFEKLFF.